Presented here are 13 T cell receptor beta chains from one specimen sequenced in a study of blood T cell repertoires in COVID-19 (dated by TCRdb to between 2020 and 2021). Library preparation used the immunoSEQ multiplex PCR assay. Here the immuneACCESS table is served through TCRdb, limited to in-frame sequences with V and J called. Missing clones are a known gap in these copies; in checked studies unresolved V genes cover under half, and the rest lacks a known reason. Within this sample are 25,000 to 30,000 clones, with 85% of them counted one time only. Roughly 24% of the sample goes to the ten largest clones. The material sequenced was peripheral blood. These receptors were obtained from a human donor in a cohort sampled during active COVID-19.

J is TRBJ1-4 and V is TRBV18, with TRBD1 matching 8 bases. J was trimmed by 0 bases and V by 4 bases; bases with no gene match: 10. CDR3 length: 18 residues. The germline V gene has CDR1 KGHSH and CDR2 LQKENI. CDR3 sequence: CASSLLDRGSATNEKLFF. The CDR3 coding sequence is TGTGCCAGCTCACTACTTGACAGGGGATCTGCAACTAATGAAAAACTGTTTTTT.

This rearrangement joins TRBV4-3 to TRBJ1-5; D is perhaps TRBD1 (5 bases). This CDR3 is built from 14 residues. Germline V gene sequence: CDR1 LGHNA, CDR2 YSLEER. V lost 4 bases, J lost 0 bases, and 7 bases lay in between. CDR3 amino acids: CASSPDNSNQPQHF. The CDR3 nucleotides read TGCGCCAGCAGCCCGGACAATAGCAATCAGCCCCAGCATTTT.

CDR3 sequence: CASSLTLLGTSGGPYTQYF. CDR3 DNA: TGTGCCAGCAGCTTAACCTTGTTAGGAACTAGCGGGGGGCCCTATACGCAGTATTTT. The chain uses TRBV7-2 and TRBJ2-3; 12 positions agree with TRBD2. The junction had 16 bases not matched to a gene; V was cut back by 2 bases and J by 7 bases. Germline loops: CDR1 SGHTA, CDR2 FQGNSA. The CDR3 covers 19 residues.

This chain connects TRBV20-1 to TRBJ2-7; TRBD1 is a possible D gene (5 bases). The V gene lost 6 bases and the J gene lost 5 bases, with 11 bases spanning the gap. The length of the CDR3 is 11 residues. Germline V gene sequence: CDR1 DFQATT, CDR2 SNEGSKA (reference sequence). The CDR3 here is CSAVAGHEQYF. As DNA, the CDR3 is TGCAGTGCCGTAGCAGGGCACGAGCAGTACTTC.

The CDR3 sequence is CASARTGASYEQYF. In DNA, the CDR3 is TGTGCCAGCGCACGGACAGGGGCTTCCTACGAGCAGTACTTC. This chain joins TRBV9 and TRBJ2-7; 9 bases match TRBD1. J was trimmed by 1 base and V by 7 bases; bases with no gene match: 6. This CDR3 is built from 14 residues. Germline V gives CDR1 SGDLS, CDR2 YYNGEE.

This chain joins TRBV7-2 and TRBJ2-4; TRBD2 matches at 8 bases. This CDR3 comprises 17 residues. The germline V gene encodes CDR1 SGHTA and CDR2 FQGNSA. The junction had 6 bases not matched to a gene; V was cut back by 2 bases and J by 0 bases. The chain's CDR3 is CASSLFGGGEAKNIQYF. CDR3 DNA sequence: TGTGCCAGCAGCTTATTCGGGGGGGGCGAAGCCAAAAACATTCAGTACTTC.

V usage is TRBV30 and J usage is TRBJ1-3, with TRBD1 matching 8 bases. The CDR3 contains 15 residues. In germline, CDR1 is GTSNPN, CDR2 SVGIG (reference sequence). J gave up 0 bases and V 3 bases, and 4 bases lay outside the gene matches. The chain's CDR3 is CAWSLGTGSGNTIYF. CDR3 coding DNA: TGTGCCTGGAGCTTAGGGACAGGCTCTGGAAACACCATATATTTT.

CDR3 residues: CASSPGSPRGTDTQYF. The CDR3, as DNA: TGTGCCAGCTCACCCGGGTCCCCAAGAGGCACAGATACGCAGTATTTT. The chain is built from TRBV18 and TRBJ2-3; D is ambiguous. There are 16 residues in the CDR3. Trimming removed 3 bases at V and 1 base at J, with 14 bases between. Germline V gives CDR1 KGHSH, CDR2 LQKENI.

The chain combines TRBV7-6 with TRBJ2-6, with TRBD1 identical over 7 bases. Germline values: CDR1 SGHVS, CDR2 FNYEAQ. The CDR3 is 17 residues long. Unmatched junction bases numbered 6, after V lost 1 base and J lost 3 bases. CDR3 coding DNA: TGTGCCAGCAGCTTAGACGGCAGGGGGTTTGGGGCCAACGTCCTGACTTTC. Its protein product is CASSLDGRGFGANVLTF.

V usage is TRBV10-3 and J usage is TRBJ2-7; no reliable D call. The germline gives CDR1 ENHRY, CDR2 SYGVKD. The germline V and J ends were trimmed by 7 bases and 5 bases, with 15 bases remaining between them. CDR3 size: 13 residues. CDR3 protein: CAITPDNWDEQYF. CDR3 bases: TGTGCCATCACCCCTGACAATTGGGACGAGCAGTACTTC.

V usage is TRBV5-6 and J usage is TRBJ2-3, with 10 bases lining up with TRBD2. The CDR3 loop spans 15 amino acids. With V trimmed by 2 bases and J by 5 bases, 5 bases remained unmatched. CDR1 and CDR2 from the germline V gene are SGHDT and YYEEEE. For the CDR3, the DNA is TGTGCCAGCAGCTTAGCGGGGGGGCCAGTAGATACGCAGTATTTT. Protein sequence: CASSLAGGPVDTQYF. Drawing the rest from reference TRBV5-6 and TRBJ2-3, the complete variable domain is DAGVTQSPTHLIKTRGQQVTLRCSPKSGHDTVSWYQQALGQGPQFIFQYYEEEERQRGNFPDRFSGHQFPNYSSELNVNALLLGDSALYLCASSLAGGPVDTQYFGPGTRLTVL.

The CDR3 coding sequence is TGTGCCAGTAGTATAGATGGAGGTTCACCCCTCCACTTT. It specifies CASSIDGGSPLHF. The genes are TRBV19 and TRBJ1-6; the D is unclear. Germline-derived CDR1 and CDR2 are LNHDA and SQIVND (reference sequence). The ends were cut back, 0 bases at V and 9 bases at J, with 6 bases in the middle. This CDR3 spans 13 amino acids.

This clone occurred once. CDR3 in DNA: TGTGCCAGCAGCAAAGCGCCGGGCAGCCCCACTCACCAAGGGGCTTCACCCCTCCACTTT. Residues: CASSKAPGSPTHQGASPLHF. This rearrangement joins TRBV21-1 to TRBJ1-6; the table's D gene call, TRBD1, was not cross checked with the DNA. TRBV21-1 is an annotated pseudogene. The CDR3 sequence is 20 residues long.